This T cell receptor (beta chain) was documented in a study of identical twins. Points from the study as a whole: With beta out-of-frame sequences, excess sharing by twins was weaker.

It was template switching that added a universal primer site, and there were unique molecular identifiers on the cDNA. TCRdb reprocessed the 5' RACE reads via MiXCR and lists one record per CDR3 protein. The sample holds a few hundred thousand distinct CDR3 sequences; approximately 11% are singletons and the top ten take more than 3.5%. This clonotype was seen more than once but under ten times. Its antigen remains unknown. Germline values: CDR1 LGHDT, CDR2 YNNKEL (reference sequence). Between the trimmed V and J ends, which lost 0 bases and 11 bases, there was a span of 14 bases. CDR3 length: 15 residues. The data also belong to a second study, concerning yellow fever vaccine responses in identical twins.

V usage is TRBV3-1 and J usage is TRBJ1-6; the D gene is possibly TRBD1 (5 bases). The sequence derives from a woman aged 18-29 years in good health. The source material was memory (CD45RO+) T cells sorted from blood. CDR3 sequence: CASSQDLGPGAPLHF. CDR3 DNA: TGTGCCAGCAGCCAAGATTTGGGACCAGGAGCACCCCTCCACTTT.